Shown below are 26 T cell receptor beta chains from a single sample sequenced in a study of blood T cell repertoires in COVID-19. Sequencing was performed with immunoSEQ multiplex PCR; in TCRdb, only in-frame clones are kept and a portion is missing. The data show hundreds of thousands of clones, about nine tenths seen once. Sequencing was performed on peripheral blood. The receptors come from a man aged 55 to 69 who had recovered from COVID-19.

The gene calls are TRBV18 and TRBJ1-2; 9 nucleotides match TRBD1. The CDR3 is made up of 14 amino acids. The V segment lost 5 bases and the J segment 2 bases; nucleotides outside the gene matches: 3. Germline V gene lookup returns CDR1 KGHSH and CDR2 LQKENI. The CDR3 reads CASSGTGKNYGYTF. The DNA of the CDR3 is TGTGCCAGCTCAGGGACAGGGAAGAACTATGGCTACACCTTC.

On this clone: The junction differs from germline at one of its ends, possibly a read error. The V gene is TRBV7-7, the J gene TRBJ2-1; 13 bases fit TRBD2. Germline CDR1 and CDR2: SSHAT and FNYEAQ (reference sequence). The CDR3 is 14 amino acids. The CDR3 protein is CASSLGTSGTKQFF. CDR3 coding DNA: TGTGCTAGCAGCTTAGGGACTAGCGGGACCAAGCAGTTCTTC.

This chain connects TRBV20-1 to TRBJ1-2; 10 bases are a match to TRBD1. Germline V CDR1 and CDR2: DFQATT, SNEGSKA (reference sequence). The CDR3 has 11 amino acids. The trim removed 6 bases at V and 12 bases at J, leaving 7 bases unmatched. The CDR3 bases are TGCAGTGCGGGCAAGGACAGGGGGGACACCTTC. Translated, it gives CSAGKDRGDTF.

CDR3: CASSISRRATEAFF. In DNA, the CDR3 is TGTGCCAGTAGTATCTCCCGCAGGGCGACTGAAGCTTTCTTT. The rearrangement uses TRBV19 and TRBJ1-1, with D perhaps matching TRBD1 (5 bases). Trimming shortened V by 3 bases and J by 5 bases, and 13 bases separated the two germline ends. The CDR3 is made up of 14 amino acids. The germline V gene has CDR1 LNHDA and CDR2 SQIVND (reference sequence).

The rearrangement uses TRBV7-3 and TRBJ2-3; D gene uncertain. The length of the CDR3 is 14 residues. Trimming took off 5 bases at V and 3 bases at J, with 12 bases between the two ends. CDR1 and CDR2 (germline): SGHTA, FQGTGA. CDR3 sequence: CASSPTERTDTQYF. CDR3 DNA sequence: TGTGCCAGCAGCCCCACGGAGCGAACAGATACGCAGTATTTT.

V and J are TRBV9 and TRBJ2-5; 8 bases agree with TRBD2. The V gene's germline CDR1 is SGDLS and CDR2 YYNGEE. V shed 3 bases, J shed 1 base, and the junction held 8 bases outside the gene matches. CDR3 size: 16 residues. The CDR3 DNA is TGTGCCAGCAGCGCCGACCGGGGGGGGCCCCAAGAGACCCAGTACTTC. It is translated as CASSADRGGPQETQYF.

The V gene is TRBV19, the J gene TRBJ2-1; a possible D gene is TRBD2 (7 bases). Germline CDR1 LNHDA, CDR2 SQIVND (reference sequence). V was shortened by 1 base and J by 4 bases, with 11 bases between the two germline ends. The length of the CDR3 is 15 residues. CDR3 region: CASSIGGGRYNEQFF. The CDR3 DNA reads TGTGCCAGTAGTATAGGGGGGGGGCGTTACAATGAGCAGTTCTTC.

The V and J genes are TRBV30 and TRBJ2-1; weak D call: TRBD2 (5 bases). The germline gives CDR1 GTSNPN, CDR2 SVGIG (reference sequence). The CDR3 consists of 15 residues. Trimming removed 2 bases from V and 9 bases from J, with 20 bases in between. In DNA, the CDR3 is TGTGCCTGGAGTCTCCTGCTACAACATCGGGGTGAGCAGTTCTTC. It yields the protein CAWSLLLQHRGEQFF.

V is TRBV2 and J is TRBJ2-5, with D uncertain. Germline CDR1 reads SNHLY; CDR2 reads FYNNEI. V dropped 4 bases and J dropped 1 base, with 7 bases sitting between them. The CDR3 has 13 amino acids. The CDR3 is CASSGNSQETQYF. In nucleotides, the CDR3 is TGTGCCAGCAGTGGTAACAGCCAAGAGACCCAGTACTTC.

The chain has TRBV5-1 and TRBJ2-2; the match to TRBD2 covers 9 bases. The CDR3 extends over 15 amino acids. Germline loops: CDR1 SGHRS, CDR2 YFSETQ. With 1 base clipped from V and 5 bases from J, the junction kept 3 bases outside the gene matches. This CDR3 is CASSLIAGETGELFF. CDR3 nucleotides: TGCGCCAGCAGCTTGATAGCGGGAGAAACCGGGGAGCTGTTTTTT.

The chain links TRBV10-3 to TRBJ2-5; 11 bases align to TRBD1. This CDR3 has 14 amino acids. With 8 bases clipped from V and 3 bases from J, the junction kept 5 bases outside the gene matches. Germline V gene sequence: CDR1 ENHRY, CDR2 SYGVKD. The CDR3 region has the DNA TGTGCCATCTCCGGGACAGGGGGAAAAGAGACCCAGTACTTC. This encodes CAISGTGGKETQYF.

This clone has a single count. The chain links TRBV3-1 (or the pseudogene TRBV3-2) to TRBJ2-3; 7 positions agree with TRBD2. V lost 3 bases and J lost 5; bases outside the gene matches: 2. The CDR3 sequence is 13 residues long. CDR1 and CDR2 from the germline V gene are LGHDT and YNNKEL (reference sequence). The DNA for the CDR3 is TGTGCCAGCAGCCATCCGGGGGGAGATACGCAGTATTTT. Protein sequence: CASSHPGGDTQYF.

The V call is TRBV10-3, the J call TRBJ1-2; 7 bases fit TRBD1. The germline gives CDR1 ENHRY, CDR2 SYGVKD. This CDR3 has 13 residues. V trimming: 6 bases; J trimming: 6 bases; junction bases outside the gene matches: 7. CDR3 sequence reads: CAISVTGDDGYTF. The CDR3 DNA follows: TGTGCCATCAGCGTCACAGGGGATGATGGCTACACCTTC.

The V and J genes are TRBV7-8 and TRBJ1-2; 7 positions match TRBD1. The CDR3 has 15 amino acids. Trimming at V came to 1 base and at J to 4 bases, leaving 6 bases not matched to a gene. Per germline, CDR1 SGHVS and CDR2 FQNEAQ. The CDR3 bases are TGTGCCAGCAGCTTAGGGGGACAGAGCCCCTATGGCTACACCTTC. The encoded protein is CASSLGGQSPYGYTF.

The J gene is TRBJ2-7, the V gene TRBV9; 13 nucleotides line up with TRBD2. The CDR3 has 15 amino acids. V dropped 4 bases and J dropped 2; count of bases not matched to a gene: 3. Germline V gene data show CDR1 as SGDLS and CDR2 as YYNGEE. The CDR3 region is CASSYGTSGTYEQYF. CDR3 nucleotides: TGTGCCAGCAGCTACGGGACTAGCGGGACCTACGAGCAGTACTTC.

The V gene is TRBV5-1, the J gene TRBJ2-7; 11 positions match TRBD2. The CDR3 has 15 amino acids. Trimming at V came to 4 bases and at J to 6 bases, leaving 9 bases not matched to a gene. Germline V CDR1 and CDR2: SGHRS, YFSETQ. The CDR3 DNA sequence: TGCGCCAGCAGCCCTTATAGCGGGAGGGATGGCGAGCAGTACTTC. This encodes CASSPYSGRDGEQYF.

The chain combines TRBV7-2 with TRBJ2-1; no clear D. V lost 2 bases and J lost 2, with 13 bases in between. The CDR3 length is 16 residues. Germline V gives CDR1 SGHTA, CDR2 FQGNSA. The CDR3 sequence: CASSLSSGSAYNEQFF. As DNA, the CDR3 is TGTGCCAGCAGCTTATCGTCAGGCTCGGCCTACAATGAGCAGTTCTTC.

This chain uses TRBV11-3 with TRBJ2-2, with 9 bases aligning to TRBD1. With 5 bases clipped from V and 2 bases from J, the junction kept 3 bases outside the gene matches. The CDR3 consists of 15 residues. Germline V CDR1 and CDR2: SGHNT, YENEEA. The CDR3 is CASSKGQGNTGELFF. In nucleotides, the CDR3 is TGTGCCAGCAGCAAGGGACAGGGAAACACCGGGGAGCTGTTTTTT.

This clone has only one observation. The chain carries TRBV15 and TRBJ2-6; possible D gene TRBD1, 5 bases. There are 18 residues in the CDR3. With 0 bases removed from V and 1 base from J, the gap between germline ends came to 13 bases. Germline CDR1 reads LNHNV; CDR2 reads YYDKDF (reference sequence). In nucleotides, the CDR3 is TGTGCCACCAGCAGAGATCGTACAGGAAATTCTGGGGCCAACGTCCTGACTTTC. Its protein is CATSRDRTGNSGANVLTF.

The gene calls are TRBV15 and TRBJ1-5; D is uncertain. V lost 8 bases and J lost 5, with 7 bases in between. Germline CDR1 is LNHNV and CDR2 is YYDKDF (reference sequence). The CDR3 runs 11 residues. CDR3 amino acids: CATGRDQPQHF. In DNA form, the CDR3 reads TGTGCCACCGGCCGGGATCAGCCCCAGCATTTT.

The CDR3 protein is CASSSDTGFQETQYF. For the CDR3, the DNA is TGTGCCAGCAGCTCAGATACAGGGTTCCAAGAGACCCAGTACTTC. The chain employs TRBV7-9 and TRBJ2-5; D is perhaps TRBD1 (6 bases). Per germline, CDR1 SEHNR and CDR2 FQNEAQ (reference sequence). V was clipped by 4 bases and J by 1 base, with 13 bases between them. The CDR3 has 15 residues.

J is TRBJ1-4 and V is TRBV20-1, with a tentative D call TRBD1 (6 bases). The CDR3 loop spans 11 amino acids. The V end lost 7 bases, the J end lost 5 bases, and 8 bases lay between the germline ends. Germline V lookup: CDR1 DFQATT, CDR2 SNEGSKA (reference sequence). CDR3 protein: CSVDRNEKLFF. The CDR3 DNA reads as TGCAGTGTGGACAGAAATGAAAAACTGTTTTTT.

This chain joins TRBV25-1 and TRBJ2-7; 10 bases are a match to TRBD2. The V gene end was trimmed by 6 bases and the J gene end by 2 bases; junction bases not matched to a gene: 10. The CDR3 contains 16 residues. CDR1 and CDR2 (germline): MGHDK, SYGVNS. The CDR3 DNA follows: TGTGCCAGCAGGTCCTCCACTAGCGGGGCTGCCTACGAGCAGTACTTC. Its translation: CASRSSTSGAAYEQYF.

The V gene is TRBV12-5, the J gene TRBJ2-6; TRBD2 matches 7 bases. The junction had 9 bases not matched to a gene; V was cut back by 4 bases and J by 0 bases. The germline CDR1 and CDR2 sequences are LGHNT and FRNRAP. CDR3 length: 18 residues. DNA for the CDR3: TGTGCTAGTGGTTCCACAGCGGGAACAGCCTCTGGGGCCAACGTCCTGACTTTC. This translates into CASGSTAGTASGANVLTF.

The rearrangement uses TRBV15 and TRBJ2-5; possibly TRBD1 for D (6 bases). Trimming shortened V by 5 bases and J by 5 bases, and 21 bases separated the two germline ends. This CDR3 contains 16 residues. Germline values: CDR1 LNHNV, CDR2 YYDKDF (reference sequence). CDR3 protein: CATSPGGRGYLETQYF. DNA of the CDR3: TGTGCCACCAGCCCTGGGGGCAGGGGTTATCTGGAGACCCAGTACTTC.

This sequence joins TRBV3-1 (or the pseudogene TRBV3-2) and TRBJ1-1; no reliable D call. V lost 4 bases, J lost 7 bases, and 16 bases lay in between. CDR3 length: 14 amino acids. Germline loops: CDR1 LGHDT, CDR2 YNNKEL (reference sequence). CDR3 coding DNA: TGTGCCAGCAGCCCCCGTGAGTCTTCCGATGAAGCTTTCTTT. Its translation is CASSPRESSDEAFF.